These T cell receptor beta chains were read from a single sample in a study of cytomegalovirus exposure and HLA in healthy donors. TCRdb's table, derived via immunoSEQ multiplex PCR, lists solely in-frame clones and lacks some. The table records around 150,000 clones, roughly nine tenths of them present only once. Sequencing was carried out using PBMCs. These receptors came from a woman in her twenties or thirties in good health and CMV-seronegative. CDR3s include the opening cysteine and the closing phenylalanine or tryptophan. D genes are given only for firm matches. The size entry is marked missing in some rows and otherwise reads once, few, many or a size class.

j_call: TRBJ2-1; clone_size: -; v_call: TRBV4-3; d_call: -; cdr3_nt: TGCGCCAGCAGCCAAGAATCGGGCCAACCGAGACTCTACAATGAGCAGTTCTTC; cdr3_aa: CASSQESGQPRLYNEQFF
j_call: TRBJ2-3; clone_size: -; v_call: TRBV7-8; d_call: TRBD1; cdr3_nt: TGTGCCAGCAGCTCACAGGGGGCGGAAGATACGCAGTATTTT; cdr3_aa: CASSSQGAEDTQYF
j_call: TRBJ2-1; clone_size: -; v_call: TRBV5-1; d_call: TRBD2; cdr3_nt: TGCGCCAGCAGCTTGGTACTAGCGGGGGGGAAAAATGAGCAGTTCTTC; cdr3_aa: CASSLVLAGGKNEQFF
j_call: TRBJ1-1; clone_size: -; v_call: TRBV2; d_call: -; cdr3_nt: TGTGCCAGCAGTGAATGGTCAGGGAGGTCTGAAGCTTTCTTT; cdr3_aa: CASSEWSGRSEAFF
j_call: TRBJ2-5; clone_size: once; v_call: TRBV13; d_call: TRBD2; cdr3_nt: TGTGCCAGCCTAGCGGGAGTCGGAGAGACCCAGTACTTC; cdr3_aa: CASLAGVGETQYF
j_call: TRBJ2-3; clone_size: -; v_call: TRBV5-1; d_call: -; cdr3_nt: TGCGCCAGCAGCGCCAACAGGGCTAGCACAGATACGCAGTATTTT; cdr3_aa: CASSANRASTDTQYF
j_call: TRBJ2-1; clone_size: -; v_call: TRBV6-5; d_call: TRBD1; cdr3_nt: TGTGCCAGCAGTTACCGGGACAGGGCATACAATGAGCAGTTCTTC; cdr3_aa: CASSYRDRAYNEQFF
j_call: TRBJ2-3; clone_size: -; v_call: TRBV27; d_call: TRBD1; cdr3_nt: TGTGCCAGCAGTCTCAGACAGGGGCTAGATACGCAGTATTTT; cdr3_aa: CASSLRQGLDTQYF
j_call: TRBJ2-7; clone_size: -; v_call: TRBV11-2; d_call: -; cdr3_nt: TGTGCCAGCAGCCGGTACCGAATCGCCTACGAGCAGTACTTC; cdr3_aa: CASSRYRIAYEQYF
j_call: TRBJ1-2; clone_size: -; v_call: TRBV10-3; d_call: TRBD1; cdr3_nt: TGTGCCATCAGTGATTTTTTCGGACAGGGACGAGGACAGAACTATGGCTACACCTTC; cdr3_aa: CAISDFFGQGRGQNYGYTF
j_call: TRBJ1-1; clone_size: -; v_call: TRBV7-8; d_call: -; cdr3_nt: TGTGCCAGCAGCTTAGAGGCCGACCTGAACACTGAAGCTTTCTTT; cdr3_aa: CASSLEADLNTEAFF
j_call: TRBJ1-1; clone_size: -; v_call: TRBV2; d_call: -; cdr3_nt: TGTGCCAGCAGTGAATACGGACCCGAGAACACTGAAGCTTTCTTT; cdr3_aa: CASSEYGPENTEAFF
j_call: TRBJ2-3; clone_size: -; v_call: TRBV6-5; d_call: -; cdr3_nt: TGTGCCAGCCGGACGGACACAGATACGCAGTATTTT; cdr3_aa: CASRTDTDTQYF
j_call: TRBJ2-3; clone_size: -; v_call: TRBV27; d_call: -; cdr3_nt: TGTGCCAGCAGGTCGGAAGGGCTTCTCACCACAGATACGCAGTATTTT; cdr3_aa: CASRSEGLLTTDTQYF
j_call: TRBJ2-1; clone_size: -; v_call: TRBV29-1; d_call: -; cdr3_nt: TGCAGCGTTGTCCCCGGATACTACAATGAGCAGTTCTTC; cdr3_aa: CSVVPGYYNEQFF
j_call: TRBJ2-1; clone_size: -; v_call: TRBV5-1; d_call: -; cdr3_nt: TGCGCCAGCAAGGGAACGCGGTGGGGGATTGGTGAGCAGTTCTTC; cdr3_aa: CASKGTRWGIGEQFF
j_call: TRBJ2-3; clone_size: -; v_call: TRBV2; d_call: -; cdr3_nt: TGTGCCAGGGGAGGGGGGTTTCGCACAGATACGCAGTATTTT; cdr3_aa: CARGGGFRTDTQYF
j_call: TRBJ2-5; clone_size: -; v_call: TRBV5-1; d_call: -; cdr3_nt: TGCGCCAGCAGTATCCCTCGGGCCCAAGAGACCCAGTACTTC; cdr3_aa: CASSIPRAQETQYF
j_call: TRBJ1-2; clone_size: -; v_call: TRBV15; d_call: -; cdr3_nt: TGTGCCACCAGCAGAGATTCCCGGGTTACCTATGGCTACACCTTC; cdr3_aa: CATSRDSRVTYGYTF
j_call: TRBJ1-1; clone_size: -; v_call: TRBV5-4; d_call: -; cdr3_nt: TGTGCCAGCAGTACTCCCGGGACACCGAACACTGAAGCTTTCTTT; cdr3_aa: CASSTPGTPNTEAFF
j_call: TRBJ1-2; clone_size: -; v_call: TRBV4-2; d_call: -; cdr3_nt: TGTGCCAGCAGCCAAGAAGGAGGTATAGGGGGCTACACCTTC; cdr3_aa: CASSQEGGIGGYTF
j_call: TRBJ1-2; clone_size: -; v_call: TRBV6-6; d_call: -; cdr3_nt: TGTGCCAGCAGCGACCGAACATCTGGACGGGGGACCTTC; cdr3_aa: CASSDRTSGRGTF
j_call: TRBJ1-3; clone_size: -; v_call: TRBV30; d_call: -; cdr3_nt: TGTGCCTGGAGGGCAACCAACTCTGGAAACACCATATATTTT; cdr3_aa: CAWRATNSGNTIYF
j_call: TRBJ1-1; clone_size: -; v_call: TRBV14; d_call: -; cdr3_nt: TGTGCCAGCAGCCAATTTTGGGACACCTTGGCACCTGAAGCTTTCTTT; cdr3_aa: CASSQFWDTLAPEAFF
j_call: TRBJ1-2; clone_size: once; v_call: TRBV27; d_call: -; cdr3_nt: TGTGCCAGCAGTTTATCGGGAAGCTATGGCTACACCTTC; cdr3_aa: CASSLSGSYGYTF
j_call: TRBJ1-2; clone_size: -; v_call: TRBV9; d_call: -; cdr3_nt: TGTGCCAGCAGCGTAGAAGGGGGGGCTGCCTATGGCTACACCTTC; cdr3_aa: CASSVEGGAAYGYTF
j_call: TRBJ2-2; clone_size: -; v_call: TRBV4-1; d_call: TRBD2; cdr3_nt: TGCGCCAGCAGCCGCGGGGAGCGGGGGGTCGCGAACACCGGGGAGCTGTTTTTT; cdr3_aa: CASSRGERGVANTGELFF
j_call: TRBJ1-1; clone_size: -; v_call: TRBV19; d_call: -; cdr3_nt: TGTGCCAGCAGGACACCCAACACTGAAGCTTTCTTT; cdr3_aa: CASRTPNTEAFF
j_call: TRBJ2-3; clone_size: -; v_call: TRBV4-1; d_call: -; cdr3_nt: TGCGCCAGCAGCCAAGGCCAGGGAAGCACAGATACGCAGTATTTT; cdr3_aa: CASSQGQGSTDTQYF
j_call: TRBJ2-2; clone_size: -; v_call: TRBV5-1; d_call: -; cdr3_nt: TGCGCCAGCAGGGAGGTAACTCGTTCCGACGGGGAGCTGTTTTTT; cdr3_aa: CASREVTRSDGELFF
j_call: TRBJ1-5; clone_size: -; v_call: TRBV18; d_call: -; cdr3_nt: TGTGCCAGCTCACCACAAACGGGACGTCGGGGGCAGCCCCAGCATTTT; cdr3_aa: CASSPQTGRRGQPQHF
j_call: TRBJ1-1; clone_size: -; v_call: TRBV7-9; d_call: -; cdr3_nt: TGTGCCAGCAGCTTAGATGCAGACATGCCTGAAGCTTTCTTT; cdr3_aa: CASSLDADMPEAFF
j_call: TRBJ2-2; clone_size: -; v_call: TRBV30; d_call: -; cdr3_nt: TGTGCCTGGAGAATCTTGGGGGCAACCGGGGAGCTGTTTTTT; cdr3_aa: CAWRILGATGELFF
j_call: TRBJ2-5; clone_size: -; v_call: TRBV28; d_call: -; cdr3_nt: TGTGCCAGCAGTCCCGGTACGCGAGAGACCCAGTACTTC; cdr3_aa: CASSPGTRETQYF
j_call: TRBJ1-1; clone_size: few; v_call: TRBV5-1; d_call: TRBD1; cdr3_nt: TGCGCCAGCAGCTTTCGTCAGGGGGCGCGTACTGAAGCTTTCTTT; cdr3_aa: CASSFRQGARTEAFF
j_call: TRBJ2-7; clone_size: -; v_call: TRBV18; d_call: -; cdr3_nt: TGTGCCAGCTCACCAGCGGCGAACTACGAGCAGTACTTC; cdr3_aa: CASSPAANYEQYF
j_call: TRBJ2-1; clone_size: -; v_call: TRBV7-9; d_call: TRBD1; cdr3_nt: TGTGCCTCGGCGACCTCGGACAGGGCCTACAATGAGCAGTTCTTC; cdr3_aa: CASATSDRAYNEQFF
j_call: TRBJ2-7; clone_size: -; v_call: TRBV5-4; d_call: TRBD2; cdr3_nt: TGTGCCAGCAGCACACGAGCGGGAGTCGTCCCCGAGCAGTACTTC; cdr3_aa: CASSTRAGVVPEQYF
j_call: TRBJ2-7; clone_size: -; v_call: TRBV27; d_call: -; cdr3_nt: TGTGCCAGCCGCTTTCGGGGGTTGGAGTCCTACGAGCAGTACTTC; cdr3_aa: CASRFRGLESYEQYF
j_call: TRBJ2-1; clone_size: -; v_call: TRBV7-9; d_call: -; cdr3_nt: TGTGCCAGCAGCTCATTTGGCCAGGGGTACGGAATGTGGGATGAGCAGTTCTTC; cdr3_aa: CASSSFGQGYGMWDEQFF
j_call: TRBJ2-7; clone_size: -; v_call: TRBV7-9; d_call: -; cdr3_nt: TGTGCCAGCAGCTTAAGTACACAGAACTACGAGCAGTACTTC; cdr3_aa: CASSLSTQNYEQYF
j_call: TRBJ1-2; clone_size: -; v_call: TRBV5-4; d_call: -; cdr3_nt: TGTGCCAGCAGCTGGACGACGGCGACTAACTATGGCTACACCTTC; cdr3_aa: CASSWTTATNYGYTF
j_call: TRBJ1-3; clone_size: once; v_call: TRBV5-1; d_call: -; cdr3_nt: TGCGCCAGCAGGCCAGGGAATTTTGGGGACACCATATATTTT; cdr3_aa: CASRPGNFGDTIYF
j_call: TRBJ1-2; clone_size: -; v_call: TRBV28; d_call: -; cdr3_nt: TGTGCCAGCGAAAGCGACTATGGCTACACCTTC; cdr3_aa: CASESDYGYTF
j_call: TRBJ1-5; clone_size: -; v_call: TRBV19; d_call: TRBD1; cdr3_nt: TGTGCCAGTTGTTTGGACAGGGGAAGCAATCAGCCCCAGCATTTT; cdr3_aa: CASCLDRGSNQPQHF
j_call: TRBJ2-1; clone_size: -; v_call: TRBV4-3; d_call: TRBD2; cdr3_nt: TGCGCCAGCAGCCGGGAGCGGGGGATCTCCTACAATGAGCAGTTCTTC; cdr3_aa: CASSRERGISYNEQFF
j_call: TRBJ2-1; clone_size: -; v_call: TRBV4-3; d_call: TRBD2; cdr3_nt: TGCGCCAGCAGCCAAGTCGCGGGGGCCTACAATGAGCAGTTCTTC; cdr3_aa: CASSQVAGAYNEQFF
j_call: TRBJ2-5; clone_size: -; v_call: TRBV27; d_call: -; cdr3_nt: TGTGCCAGCAGTTTAATATCGGGGGACCAAGAGACCCAGTACTTC; cdr3_aa: CASSLISGDQETQYF